The 16 T cell receptor beta chains given below trace back to one sample, sequenced in a study of cytomegalovirus exposure and HLA in healthy donors. The PCR employed 60 Vbeta primers together with 13 Jbeta primers. Assay: immunoSEQ multiplex PCR; the TCRdb copy retains only in-frame clones and omits some. Among about 190,000 clones listed, 80% were seen once. The sample was PBMCs. Source of these receptors: a woman aged 35 to 49 in good health and CMV-seronegative.

The chain uses TRBV6-6 and TRBJ2-1; weak D call: TRBD2 (6 bases). The CDR3 totals 14 residues. Germline V CDR1 and CDR2: MNHNY, SVGAGI (reference sequence). V was shortened by 0 bases and J by 7 bases, with 10 bases between the two germline ends. DNA of the CDR3: TGTGCCAGCAGTTACTCGGGGGGTCGGAATGAGCAGTTCTTC. It is translated as CASSYSGGRNEQFF.

The chain employs TRBV7-6 and TRBJ2-1; D may be TRBD2 (6 bases). Germline values: CDR1 SGHVS, CDR2 FNYEAQ. The CDR3 runs 15 residues. The V end was cut by 1 base, the J end by 4 bases, with 11 bases between. CDR3 residues: CASSLDLADYNEQFF. The CDR3 DNA reads TGTGCCAGCAGCTTAGATTTAGCGGATTACAATGAGCAGTTCTTC.

This chain joins TRBV6-1 and TRBJ1-2, with D perhaps TRBD1 (6 bases). Trimming took off 5 bases at V and 4 bases at J, with 17 bases between the two ends. Germline CDR1 is MNHNS and CDR2 is SASEGT. This CDR3 comprises 15 residues. The CDR3 region has the DNA TGTGCCAGCAGTCCGTGGGGGGGGCAAGTCTATGGCTACACCTTC. Translating gives CASSPWGGQVYGYTF.

Comment on this clone: One junction end disagrees with the germline gene, perhaps due to a read error. The genes are TRBV7-9 and TRBJ2-1; 7 bases are a match to TRBD2. The CDR3 has 12 residues. Germline assignment: CDR1 SEHNR and CDR2 FQNEAQ (reference sequence). The CDR3 DNA follows: TGTTCCAGCACCCTTGGGAGGGCCCAGCAGTTCTTC. Its protein is CSSTLGRAQQFF.

This clone has just a few counts. The V call is TRBV4-3, the J call TRBJ2-1; D not resolved. Germline V lookup: CDR1 LGHNA, CDR2 YSLEER. The CDR3 is 14 residues long. Between the trimmed V and J ends, which lost 1 base and 6 bases, there was a span of 10 bases. The CDR3 nucleotides are TGCGCCAGCAGCCAAGGGTTTCCGGGCAATGAGCAGTTCTTC. Residues: CASSQGFPGNEQFF.

V is TRBV10-3 and J is TRBJ1-3; 7 nucleotides match TRBD1. V lost 6 bases to trimming and J lost 6 bases; unmatched junction nucleotides: 8. CDR1 and CDR2 from the germline V gene are ENHRY and SYGVKD. This CDR3 has 14 residues. CDR3 nucleotides: TGTGCCATCAGCAGGACAGGTGGGGAAAACACCATATATTTT. As protein: CAISRTGGENTIYF.

The chain is built from TRBV9 and TRBJ1-1; no reliable D call. V lost 0 bases to trimming and J lost 1 base, with 7 bases between them. Germline V lookup: CDR1 SGDLS, CDR2 YYNGEE. The CDR3 totals 14 residues. CDR3 sequence: CASSVGQSNTEAFF. DNA of the CDR3: TGTGCCAGCAGCGTAGGACAATCGAACACTGAAGCTTTCTTT. Looking up the rest from reference TRBV9 and TRBJ1-1 gives the full variable domain: DSGVTQTPKHLITATGQRVTLRCSPRSGDLSVYWYQQSLDQGLQFLIQYYNGEERAKGNILERFSAQQFPDLHSELNLSSLELGDSALYFCASSVGQSNTEAFFGQGTRLTVV.

The J gene is TRBJ2-7, the V gene TRBV19, with TRBD1 matching 10 bases. CDR3 length equals 15 residues. Germline-derived CDR1 and CDR2 are LNHDA and SQIVND (reference sequence). Trimming took 5 bases from V and 0 from J; bases not matched to a gene: 4. The CDR3 loop reads CASSPRTGGSYEQYF. The CDR3 region has the DNA TGTGCCAGTAGTCCACGGACAGGGGGCTCCTACGAGCAGTACTTC.

The V gene is TRBV7-2, the J gene TRBJ1-4; 10 positions agree with TRBD1. V lost 5 bases to trimming and J lost 7 bases; unmatched junction nucleotides: 7. The CDR3 consists of 15 residues. Germline assignment: CDR1 SGHTA and CDR2 FQGNSA. This chain's CDR3 is CASSPQTGGVEKLFF. CDR3 nucleotide sequence: TGTGCCAGCAGCCCTCAGACAGGGGGCGTTGAAAAACTGTTTTTT.

The V call is TRBV28, the J call TRBJ1-5, with D possibly being TRBD1 (6 bases). Deletions cut 6 bases from V and 7 bases from J, with 13 bases between. The germline CDR1 and CDR2 sequences are MDHEN and SYDVKM. The CDR3 sequence is 13 residues long. CDR3 in amino acids: CASSGGQPQPQHF. Written as DNA, the CDR3 is TGTGCCAGCAGCGGCGGACAGCCCCAGCCCCAGCATTTT.

This sequence joins TRBV5-8 and TRBJ2-2; 9 positions agree with TRBD2. CDR1 and CDR2 from the germline V gene are SGHTS and YDEGEE. The CDR3 spans 18 residues. J was trimmed by 1 base and V by 6 bases; bases with no gene match: 13. In DNA form, the CDR3 reads TGTGCCAGCAATATAGGACTAGCGCGTTTATTGAACACCGGGGAGCTGTTTTTT. Its translation is CASNIGLARLLNTGELFF.

The V and J genes are TRBV5-1 and TRBJ1-1, with D perhaps TRBD1 (5 bases). Trimming took 1 base from V and 4 from J, leaving 11 bases between them. Per the germline V gene, CDR1 is SGHRS and CDR2 is YFSETQ. This CDR3 region has 14 residues. The CDR3 here is CASSLRGEGTEAFF. The CDR3 nucleotides read TGCGCCAGCAGCTTGCGAGGGGAGGGCACTGAAGCTTTCTTT.

This rearrangement joins TRBV27 to TRBJ2-3; D not resolved. With 3 bases removed from V and 3 bases from J, the gap between germline ends came to 7 bases. Per germline, CDR1 MNHEY and CDR2 SMNVEV (reference sequence). The CDR3 is 13 residues long. The CDR3 is CASSFTGTDTQYF. CDR3 in DNA: TGTGCCAGCAGTTTTACCGGGACAGATACGCAGTATTTT.

The chain carries TRBV27 and TRBJ2-4; TRBD2 matches at 8 bases. J gave up 9 bases and V 4 bases, and 8 bases lay outside the gene matches. CDR3 length equals 14 residues. The germline V gene has CDR1 MNHEY and CDR2 SMNVEV (reference sequence). The CDR3 is CASSSPPGLVIQYF. The CDR3 nucleotides are TGTGCCAGCAGTTCTCCGCCGGGACTAGTCATTCAGTACTTC.

For the CDR3, the DNA is TGTGCCAGCAGTCCAACGACCGGAGTATTGGGCTACACCTTC. As protein: CASSPTTGVLGYTF. V and J are TRBV6-5 and TRBJ1-2; unclear D gene. Per germline, CDR1 MNHEY and CDR2 SVGAGI. Trimming removed 5 bases at V and 8 bases at J, with 18 bases between. The CDR3 has 14 residues.

The J gene is TRBJ1-5, the V gene TRBV7-4, with 8 bases lining up with TRBD1. The CDR3 is 19 amino acids. Unmatched junction bases numbered 20, after V lost 1 base and J lost 9 bases. In germline, CDR1 is SGHVT, CDR2 SQSDAQ. The CDR3 DNA reads TGTGCCAGCAGCTTAGGTTGGGATATGACAGGGGAACTTTGGGGGCCCCAGCATTTT. Translated, it gives CASSLGWDMTGELWGPQHF.